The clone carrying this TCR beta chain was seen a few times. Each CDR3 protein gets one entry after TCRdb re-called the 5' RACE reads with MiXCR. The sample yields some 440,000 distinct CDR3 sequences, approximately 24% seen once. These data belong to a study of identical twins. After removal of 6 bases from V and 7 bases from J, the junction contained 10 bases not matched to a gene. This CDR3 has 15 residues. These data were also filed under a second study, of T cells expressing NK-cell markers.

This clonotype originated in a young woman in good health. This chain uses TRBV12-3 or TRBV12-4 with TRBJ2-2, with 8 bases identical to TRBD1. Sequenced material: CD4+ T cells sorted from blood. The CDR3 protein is CASSPGTGLGGELFF. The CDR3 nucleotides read TGTGCCAGCAGCCCCGGGACAGGATTGGGCGGGGAGCTGTTTTTT.